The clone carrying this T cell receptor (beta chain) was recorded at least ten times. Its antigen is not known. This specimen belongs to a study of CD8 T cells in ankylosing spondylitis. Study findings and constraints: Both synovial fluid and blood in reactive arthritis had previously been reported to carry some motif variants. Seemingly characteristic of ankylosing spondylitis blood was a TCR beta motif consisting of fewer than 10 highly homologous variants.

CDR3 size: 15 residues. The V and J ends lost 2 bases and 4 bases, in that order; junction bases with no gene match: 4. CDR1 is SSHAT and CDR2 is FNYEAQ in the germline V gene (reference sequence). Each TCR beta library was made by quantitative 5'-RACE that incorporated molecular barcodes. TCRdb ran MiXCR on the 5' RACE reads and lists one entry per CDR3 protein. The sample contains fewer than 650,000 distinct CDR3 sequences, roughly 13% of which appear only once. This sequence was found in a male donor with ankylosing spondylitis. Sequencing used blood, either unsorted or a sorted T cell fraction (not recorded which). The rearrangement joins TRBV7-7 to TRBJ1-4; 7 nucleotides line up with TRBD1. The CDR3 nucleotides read TGTGCCAGCAGCTTATCGGCAGGGGGTAATGAAAAACTGTTTTTT. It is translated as CASSLSAGGNEKLFF.